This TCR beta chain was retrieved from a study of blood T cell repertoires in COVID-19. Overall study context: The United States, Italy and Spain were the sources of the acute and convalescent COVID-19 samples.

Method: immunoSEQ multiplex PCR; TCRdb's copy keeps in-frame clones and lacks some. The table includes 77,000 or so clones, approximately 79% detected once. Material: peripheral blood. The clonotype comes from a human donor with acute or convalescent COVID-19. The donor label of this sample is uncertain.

The CDR3 loop reads CASSPFEGNTEAFF. In DNA, the CDR3 is TGCGCCAGCAGCCCCTTTGAGGGTAACACTGAAGCTTTCTTT. V and J are TRBV5-1 and TRBJ1-1, with no clear D. Trimming cost V 4 bases and J 2 bases, with 12 bases left between them. The CDR3 consists of 14 residues. Looked up from germline, CDR1 is SGHRS and CDR2 is YFSETQ.